This record concerns one TCR beta chain sequence. Its antigen remains unknown. These data come from a study of blood T cells in healthy people across ages. Combining a sample-barcoded 5' primer with a J-beta primer mix, a second PCR ran for roughly 6 to 12 cycles. Carrying 12 random nucleotides, a template-switch adaptor labeled each individual cDNA molecule. Via MiXCR, TCRdb re-called the 5' RACE reads, giving one row per CDR3 protein. The repertoire holds fewer than 800,000 distinct CDR3 sequences, about 21% seen once, with roughly 3.6% in the top ten. Healthy Caucasian individuals from Russia aged about 6 to 100 served as donors. Study-level findings and limits: Researchers said unsorted PBMCs prevented a conclusive naive versus antigen-experienced comparison.

The CDR3 has 13 residues. CDR1 is SEHNR and CDR2 is FQNEAQ in the germline V gene (reference sequence). Trimming took 5 bases from V and 3 from J, leaving 7 bases between them. Sequencing input: blood. The receptor's source is a man aged 65-85 years in good health. The chain carries TRBV7-9 and TRBJ1-4; no definite D call. This CDR3 reads CASSPPPNEKLFF. The DNA of the CDR3 is TGTGCCAGCAGCCCGCCTCCTAATGAAAAACTGTTTTTT.